These 25 T cell receptor beta chains were all obtained from the same sample, sequenced in a study of T cells in Graves' hyperthyroidism and ophthalmopathy. Amplification targeted TCR beta CDR3 regions from RNA transcripts. HTBI primers drove first-round RT-PCR of the TCR CDR3. TCRdb processed the multiplex PCR reads anew with MiXCR; each CDR3 protein has one entry. The profile shows approximately 410,000 distinct CDR3 sequences, approximately 14% of them singletons. Sample: blood. The receptors were sampled from a woman aged 18-29 years with Graves' hyperthyroidism.

This clonotype has a handful of counts. This chain joins TRBV15 and TRBJ2-1; D gene uncertain. Per the germline V gene, CDR1 is LNHNV and CDR2 is YYDKDF (reference sequence). This CDR3 has 13 residues. Trimming took off 0 bases at V and 9 bases at J, with 9 bases between the two ends. For the CDR3, the DNA is TGTGCCACCAGCAGAGATTTTTTGGGTGAGCAGTTCTTC. As protein: CATSRDFLGEQFF.

This clonotype was observed many times. This chain connects TRBV27 to TRBJ2-5; D is uncertain. The germline V and J ends were trimmed by 6 bases and 2 bases, with 19 bases remaining between them. Germline CDR1 reads MNHEY; CDR2 reads SMNVEV (reference sequence). The CDR3 loop spans 16 amino acids. CDR3 nucleotide sequence: TGTGCCAGCAGGTTTCTTGGCCCCCATTCACAAGAGACCCAGTACTTC. Its translation: CASRFLGPHSQETQYF.

CDR3 sequence reads: CASNRSPGQIRTEAFF. The DNA for the CDR3 is TGTGCCAGCAATAGGAGTCCGGGACAGATTAGGACTGAAGCTTTCTTT. The chain couples TRBV28 to TRBJ1-1; TRBD1 agrees at 7 bases. The ends lost 7 bases at V and 5 bases at J; junction bases unmatched: 16. Germline V gene sequence: CDR1 MDHEN, CDR2 SYDVKM. The length of the CDR3 is 16 residues.

The chain has TRBV7-9 and TRBJ2-2, with D tentatively TRBD1 (5 bases). V gave up 5 bases and J gave up 7 bases, with 17 bases separating them. Per germline, CDR1 SEHNR and CDR2 FQNEAQ (reference sequence). The CDR3 loop spans 15 amino acids. CDR3 bases: TGTGCCAGCAGCCCCGACAGACCCGGGCACGGGGAGCTGTTTTTT. Amino acids: CASSPDRPGHGELFF.

In this sample, this clonotype turned up many times. The chain links TRBV7-6 to TRBJ2-1; D is possibly TRBD2 (7 bases). CDR1 and CDR2 (germline): SGHVS, FNYEAQ. This CDR3 has 14 residues. V shed 5 bases and J shed 4 bases, with 12 bases lying between them. CDR3 bases: TGTGCCAGCAGCCGGGGGGCCCTATACAATGAGCAGTTCTTC. It yields the protein CASSRGALYNEQFF.

This clonotype was counted many times. V and J are TRBV7-2 and TRBJ2-5, with D possibly being TRBD2 (6 bases). The V and J ends lost 6 bases and 0 bases respectively, with 29 bases between them. Germline V gives CDR1 SGHTA, CDR2 FQGNSA. The CDR3 spans 20 residues. CDR3 protein: CASRSLTLTHRGIYQETQYF. As DNA, the CDR3 is TGTGCCAGCAGATCCCTAACACTCACACACCGGGGGATATACCAAGAGACCCAGTACTTC.

This clonotype was seen a few times. V is TRBV29-1 and J is TRBJ1-1; TRBD1 might be the D (5 bases). Trimming took off 5 bases at V and 1 base at J, with 14 bases between the two ends. Germline assignment: CDR1 SQVTM and CDR2 ANQGSEA. The CDR3 totals 14 residues. CDR3 nucleotides: TGCAGCGTTATTATTGGGACGGCGAACACTGAAGCTTTCTTT. This sequence encodes CSVIIGTANTEAFF.

This clonotype showed up many times. J is TRBJ1-4 and V is TRBV6-1, with D possibly TRBD1 on 5 matching bases. The CDR3 spans 14 residues. V lost 9 bases and J 5 bases, leaving 16 bases between the germline ends. Germline CDR1 is MNHNS and CDR2 is SASEGT. The CDR3 region is CASREGPLNEKLFF. In DNA form, the CDR3 reads TGTGCCAGTCGCGAGGGGCCGCTAAATGAAAAACTGTTTTTT.

This clonotype was observed many times. The V and J genes are TRBV28 and TRBJ1-4, with D perhaps TRBD1 (5 bases). Germline loops: CDR1 MDHEN, CDR2 SYDVKM. V was trimmed by 6 bases and J by 0 bases, leaving 5 bases between them. This CDR3 is 13 amino acids long. The CDR3 DNA sequence: TGTGCCAGCAGGACAGCAACTAATGAAAAACTGTTTTTT. Translating gives CASRTATNEKLFF.

This clonotype was picked up a small number of times. This chain uses TRBV5-1 with TRBJ2-7; 16 bases are a match to TRBD2. Germline assignment: CDR1 SGHRS and CDR2 YFSETQ. The J segment lost 5 bases and the V segment lost 3 bases, leaving 8 bases of the junction unmatched. The length of the CDR3 is 17 residues. The CDR3 nucleotides are TGCGCCAGCAGCTCGGGACTAGCGGGAGGGCTCTTGGACGAGCAGTACTTC. This gives the protein CASSSGLAGGLLDEQYF.

This clonotype was observed a handful of times. The chain couples TRBV20-1 to TRBJ1-4; D uncertain. V was shortened by 4 bases and J by 5 bases, with 11 bases between the two germline ends. The CDR3 sequence is 13 residues long. Per the germline V gene, CDR1 is DFQATT and CDR2 is SNEGSKA (reference sequence). CDR3 in DNA: TGCAGTGCTAAGGGTCGGGGAAATGAAAAACTGTTTTTT. Amino acid sequence: CSAKGRGNEKLFF.

The chain has TRBV10-1 and TRBJ2-1, with unresolved D. The ends were cut back, 2 bases at V and 4 bases at J, with 18 bases in the middle. The CDR3 has 17 amino acids. The germline gives CDR1 WNHNN, CDR2 SYGVQD (reference sequence). CDR3 nucleotides: TGCGCCAGCAGTGAGAACGAGATCCTTGGGGATTACAATGAGCAGTTCTTC. Encoded protein: CASSENEILGDYNEQFF.

In this sample, this clonotype turned up many times. This rearrangement joins TRBV12-3 or TRBV12-4 to TRBJ1-5; D unclear. The V gene lost 0 bases and the J gene lost 1 base, with 4 bases spanning the gap. The CDR3 length is 14 residues. CDR3 residues: CASSLAESNQPQHF. DNA for the CDR3: TGTGCCAGCAGTTTAGCAGAGAGCAATCAGCCCCAGCATTTT.

This clonotype was counted at least ten times. This chain joins TRBV28 and TRBJ2-7, with 11 positions matching TRBD1. Germline CDR1 is MDHEN and CDR2 is SYDVKM. The CDR3 is 14 residues long. J gave up 2 bases and V 8 bases, and 5 bases lay outside the gene matches. As DNA, the CDR3 is TGTGCCAGCTGTGGGACAGGGGGTACCTACGAGCAGTACTTC. Translated, it gives CASCGTGGTYEQYF.

The J gene is TRBJ2-2, the V gene TRBV9; 11 bases line up with TRBD2. V lost 2 bases, J lost 3 bases, and 0 bases stayed unmatched. The CDR3 is made up of 15 amino acids. Germline V CDR1 and CDR2: SGDLS, YYNGEE. CDR3 amino acids: CASSVSGRDTGELFF. The CDR3 DNA is TGTGCCAGCAGCGTTAGCGGGAGGGACACCGGGGAGCTGTTTTTT.

This clonotype came up many times. At one of its ends the junction is not consistent with the germline gene, which may arise from a read error. This rearrangement joins TRBV3-1 to TRBJ2-3, with D perhaps TRBD1 or TRBD2 (6 bases each). Looked up from germline, CDR1 is LGHDT and CDR2 is YNNKEL (reference sequence). There are 15 residues in the CDR3. In DNA form, the CDR3 reads TGTGCCACCAGCGAAAGGGGGGAGAGTACAGATACGCAGTATTTT. It is translated as CATSERGESTDTQYF.

This clonotype showed up many times. The CDR3 loop is CASRLRTGAQYF. The CDR3 DNA follows: TGTGCCAGCAGACTTAGGACAGGGGCGCAGTATTTT. The J gene is TRBJ2-3, the V gene TRBV28, with TRBD1 identical over 9 bases. The V gene's germline CDR1 is MDHEN and CDR2 SYDVKM. The CDR3 loop spans 12 amino acids. J was trimmed by 10 bases and V by 6 bases; bases with no gene match: 5.

This clonotype was picked up many times. The chain recombines TRBV12-3 or TRBV12-4 with TRBJ2-7; weak D call: TRBD1 (6 bases). Between the trimmed V and J ends, which lost 3 bases and 5 bases, there was a span of 17 bases. There are 15 residues in the CDR3. As DNA, the CDR3 is TGTGCCAGCAGTTTTGGGGGCTTCCAAGTTAACGAGCAGTACTTC. Protein sequence: CASSFGGFQVNEQYF.

This clonotype was observed a few times. The chain links TRBV15 to TRBJ1-4; D unresolved. The CDR3 runs to 15 residues. Trimming removed 0 bases at V and 3 bases at J, with 8 bases between. Germline CDR1 is LNHNV and CDR2 is YYDKDF (reference sequence). The CDR3 reads CATSRDPGANEKLFF. The DNA for the CDR3 is TGTGCCACCAGCAGAGACCCTGGGGCTAATGAAAAACTGTTTTTT.

The sample holds many counts of this clonotype. J is TRBJ2-5 and V is TRBV24-1, with 14 bases fitting TRBD2. V lost 5 bases, J lost 3 bases, and 7 bases stayed unmatched. From germline, CDR1 is KGHDR and CDR2 SFDVKD. This CDR3 spans 17 amino acids. CDR3 protein: CATSGTPGLAGEETQYF. DNA for the CDR3: TGTGCCACCAGTGGTACCCCGGGACTAGCGGGGGAAGAGACCCAGTACTTC.

Ten or more counts support this clonotype. The chain has TRBV14 and TRBJ2-7, with 12 bases that match TRBD2. Germline CDR1 is SGHDN and CDR2 is FVKESK. V was clipped by 4 bases and J by 6 bases; unmatched bases: 7. The CDR3 length is 15 residues. CDR3 sequence: CASSPRLAGVGEQYF. The CDR3 DNA reads as TGTGCCAGCAGCCCGCGACTAGCGGGAGTAGGCGAGCAGTACTTC.

This clonotype occurred many times. The V call is TRBV10-3, the J call TRBJ1-1; D gene unclear. V gave up 3 bases and J gave up 1 base, with 21 bases separating them. The CDR3 runs to 18 residues. Germline CDR1 reads ENHRY; CDR2 reads SYGVKD. The CDR3 spells CAISDPGSIPLTNTEAFF. The CDR3 nucleotides are TGTGCCATCAGTGACCCGGGCAGTATACCTCTGACGAACACTGAAGCTTTCTTT.

This clonotype was seen at least ten times. The CDR3 reads CAIRRTGTASPLHF. The CDR3 DNA reads TGTGCCATCAGGAGAACAGGGACGGCTTCACCCCTCCACTTT. J is TRBJ1-6 and V is TRBV10-3, with D possibly TRBD1 on 6 matching bases. The V gene lost 6 bases and the J gene lost 9 bases, with 15 bases spanning the gap. Germline V gives CDR1 ENHRY, CDR2 SYGVKD. The CDR3 runs to 14 residues.

In its sample, this clonotype was seen many times. V is TRBV5-4 and J is TRBJ2-7; D gene ambiguous. Germline V lookup: CDR1 SGHNT, CDR2 YYREEE (reference sequence). Deletions cut 4 bases from V and 2 bases from J, with 16 bases between. The CDR3 is made up of 15 amino acids. This CDR3 reads CASSRRGLGTYEQYF. The CDR3 DNA sequence: TGTGCCAGCAGCCGCCGAGGTCTAGGGACCTACGAGCAGTACTTC.

This clonotype was found many times. The chain uses TRBV3-1 and TRBJ1-4; D gene ambiguous. V was shortened by 6 bases and J by 0 bases, with 14 bases between the two germline ends. This CDR3 contains 16 residues. Germline lookup yields CDR1 LGHDT and CDR2 YNNKEL (reference sequence). The CDR3 reads CASSPEPRATNEKLFF. The CDR3 region has the DNA TGTGCCAGCAGTCCAGAACCCCGTGCAACTAATGAAAAACTGTTTTTT.